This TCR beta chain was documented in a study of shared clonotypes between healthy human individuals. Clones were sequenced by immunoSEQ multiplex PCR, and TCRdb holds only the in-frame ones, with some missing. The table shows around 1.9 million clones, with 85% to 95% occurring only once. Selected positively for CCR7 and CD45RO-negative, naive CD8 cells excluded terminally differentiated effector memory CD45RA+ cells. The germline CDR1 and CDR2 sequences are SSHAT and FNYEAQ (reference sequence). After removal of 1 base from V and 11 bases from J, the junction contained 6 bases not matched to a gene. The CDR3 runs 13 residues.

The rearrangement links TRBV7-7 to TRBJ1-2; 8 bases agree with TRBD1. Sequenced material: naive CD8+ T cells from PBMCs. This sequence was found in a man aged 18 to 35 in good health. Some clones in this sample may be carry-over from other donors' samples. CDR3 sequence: CASSLDRGKRYTF. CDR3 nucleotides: TGTGCCAGCAGCTTAGACAGGGGGAAACGGTACACCTTC.